This paragraph reports one TCR beta chain. V lost 0 bases, J lost 4 bases, and 15 bases lay in between. CDR1 and CDR2 (germline): MGHRA, YSYEKL. The length of the CDR3 is 16 residues. This sample was taken from a study of blood T cell repertoires in COVID-19. Study details: Spain, Italy and the United States supplied samples that represented acute and convalescent COVID-19. The analysed material was cDNA or gDNA that came from T cells, B-cell-depleted T cells, or PBMCs.

In the source study's methods: Amplification of reference gene primers provided the estimated nucleated cell counts. The protocol was immunoSEQ multiplex PCR, while the TCRdb copy is restricted to in-frame clones and leaves out a portion. Clone size and the V and J calls come from that table; the DNA yielded D and trimming. The repertoire holds around 100,000 clones, 90% seen once, with 5.1% in the top ten. This clonotype was sampled from a man in his fifties with acute or convalescent COVID-19. Sequenced input: peripheral blood. The V and J genes are TRBV4-1 and TRBJ1-2, with D tentatively TRBD1 (5 bases). DNA for the CDR3: TGCGCCAGCAGCCAAGAACCACGACAGCGAACCTATGGCTACACCTTC. It translates to CASSQEPRQRTYGYTF.